This TCR beta chain was recorded in a study of cytomegalovirus exposure and HLA in healthy donors. Across the study: An early data release held some 85 million unique TCRs from HLA-typed donors. Study results and limitations: According to reports, the classifier identified cytomegalovirus status with high specificity and sensitivity. A later analysis reportedly found that, within productive TCRs, an Asian-associated ancestry cluster had fewer N-insertions than the mean observed across the approximately 700 donors.

Points on this clone: Its antigen is as yet unknown.

Trimming removed 4 bases at V and 9 bases at J, with 13 bases between. The CDR3 runs 13 residues. Germline CDR1 and CDR2: SNHLY and FYNNEI. Amplification used 60 Vbeta primers and 13 Jbeta primers. Libraries were prepared by immunoSEQ multiplex PCR; TCRdb keeps only in-frame clonotypes and omits some of them. There are some 140,000 clones in the sample; roughly three quarters occur only once, and under 2.5% lies in the top ten. The source of this sequence is a man aged 25 to 40 in good health and CMV-seronegative. Source material: PBMCs. The chain combines TRBV2 with TRBJ2-1; TRBD1 is a possible D gene (5 bases). The CDR3 coding sequence is TGTGCCAGCAGTGGGGAAGGGGCTAGTGAGCAGTTCTTC. It codes for CASSGEGASEQFF.